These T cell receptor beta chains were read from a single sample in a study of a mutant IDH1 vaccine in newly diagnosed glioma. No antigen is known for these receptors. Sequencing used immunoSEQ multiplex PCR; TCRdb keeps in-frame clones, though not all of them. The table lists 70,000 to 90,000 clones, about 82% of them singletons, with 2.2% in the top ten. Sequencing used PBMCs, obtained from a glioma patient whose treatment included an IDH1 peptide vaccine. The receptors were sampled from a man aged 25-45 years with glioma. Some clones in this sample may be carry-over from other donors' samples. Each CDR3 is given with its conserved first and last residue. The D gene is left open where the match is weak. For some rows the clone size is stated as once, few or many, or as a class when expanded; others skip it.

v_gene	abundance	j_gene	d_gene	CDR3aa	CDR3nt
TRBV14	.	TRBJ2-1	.	CASSVAYPGFTEQFF	TGTGCCAGCAGCGTCGCTTACCCCGGTTTTACTGAGCAGTTCTTC
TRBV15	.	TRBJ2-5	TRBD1	CATSSNDRGETQYF	TGTGCCACCAGCTCTAATGACAGGGGAGAGACCCAGTACTTC
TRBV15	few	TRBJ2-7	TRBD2	CATSRDSLAGRAEQYF	TGTGCCACCAGCAGAGACTCCCTAGCGGGGCGGGCCGAGCAGTACTTC
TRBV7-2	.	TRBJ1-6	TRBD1	CASSLYGTGWTRSPLHF	TGTGCCAGCAGCTTATATGGGACAGGGTGGACTAGGTCACCCCTCCACTTT
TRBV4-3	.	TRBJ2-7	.	CASSQDKQFYEQYF	TGCGCCAGCAGCCAAGATAAACAGTTCTACGAGCAGTACTTC
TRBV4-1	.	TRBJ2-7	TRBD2	CASSFSGGENSYEQYF	TGCGCCAGCAGCTTCAGCGGGGGGGAAAACTCCTACGAGCAGTACTTC
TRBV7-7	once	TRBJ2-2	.	CASSLAGEAGELFF	TGTGCCAGCAGCTTAGCAGGGGAGGCCGGGGAGCTGTTTTTT
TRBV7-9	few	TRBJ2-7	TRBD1	CASSHRDRPYEQYF	TGTGCCAGCAGCCACCGGGACAGACCTTACGAGCAGTACTTC
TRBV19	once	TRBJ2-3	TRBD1	CASNSPRTGAFSTDTQYF	TGTGCCAGTAACTCCCCACGGACAGGGGCGTTTAGTACAGATACGCAGTATTTT
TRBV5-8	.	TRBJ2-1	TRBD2	CASSRSGSNEQFF	TGTGCCAGCAGCCGTAGCGGGAGCAATGAGCAGTTCTTC
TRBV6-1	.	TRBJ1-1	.	CASRVPGMTEAFF	TGTGCCAGCAGAGTGCCAGGGATGACTGAAGCTTTCTTT
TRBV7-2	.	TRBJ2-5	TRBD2	CASSLAWTSSETQYF	TGTGCCAGCAGCTTAGCGTGGACTAGCAGCGAGACCCAGTACTTC
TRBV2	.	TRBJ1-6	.	CASSEENAGYNSPLHF	TGTGCCAGCAGTGAAGAAAACGCAGGCTATAATTCACCCCTCCACTTT
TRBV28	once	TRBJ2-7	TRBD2	CASSSVGSGGPYEQYF	TGTGCCAGCAGTTCCGTAGGCTCGGGAGGGCCTTACGAGCAGTACTTC
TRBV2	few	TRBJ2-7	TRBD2	CASRVGLAGSQYF	TGTGCCAGCAGGGTGGGGCTAGCGGGATCCCAGTACTTC
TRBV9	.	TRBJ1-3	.	CASSVAWGGSGNTIYF	TGTGCCAGCAGCGTAGCTTGGGGAGGATCTGGAAACACCATATATTTT
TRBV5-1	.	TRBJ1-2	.	CASSSMTADFYGYTF	TGCGCCAGCAGCTCAATGACAGCTGATTTCTATGGCTACACCTTC
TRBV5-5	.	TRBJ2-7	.	CASSWSLSTYEQYF	TGTGCCAGCAGTTGGAGTCTATCTACCTACGAGCAGTACTTC
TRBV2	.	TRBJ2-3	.	CASTEEGTDTQYF	TGTGCCAGCACCGAAGAGGGAACAGATACGCAGTATTTT
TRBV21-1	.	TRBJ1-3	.	CASSPSACPGDSGNTIYF	TGTGCCAGCAGTCCTTCCGCTTGCCCGGGTGACTCTGGAAACACCATATATTTT
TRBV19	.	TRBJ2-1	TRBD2	CASSSQREGRPYNEQFF	TGTGCCAGTAGTTCTCAGCGGGAGGGACGACCCTACAATGAGCAGTTCTTC
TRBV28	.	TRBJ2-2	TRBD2	CASSLQAGVVGELFF	TGTGCCAGCAGTTTACAAGCGGGAGTAGTCGGGGAGCTGTTTTTT
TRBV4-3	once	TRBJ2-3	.	CASSQARASDTQYF	TGCGCCAGCAGCCAAGCCAGGGCTTCAGATACGCAGTATTTT
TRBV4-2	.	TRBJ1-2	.	CASSQEVWNEYGYTF	TGTGCCAGCAGCCAAGAGGTTTGGAATGAGTATGGCTACACCTTC
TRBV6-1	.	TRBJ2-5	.	CASSEGPLPGETQYF	TGTGCCAGCAGTGAAGGTCCCCTCCCCGGGGAGACCCAGTACTTC
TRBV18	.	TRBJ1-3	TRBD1	CASSRIQGFGNTIYF	TGTGCCAGCTCACGAATACAGGGGTTCGGAAACACCATATATTTT
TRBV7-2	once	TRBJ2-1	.	CAKKGRVLNEQFF	TGTGCCAAAAAGGGAAGGGTGTTAAATGAGCAGTTCTTC
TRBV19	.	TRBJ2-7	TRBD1	CASSIDRGRYEQYF	TGTGCCAGTAGTATCGACAGGGGACGATACGAGCAGTACTTC
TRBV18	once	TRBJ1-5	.	CASSSGVNQPQHF	TGTGCCAGCTCATCGGGAGTCAATCAGCCCCAGCATTTT
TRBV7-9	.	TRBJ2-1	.	CASSQGQSGDNEQFF	TGTGCCAGCAGCCAAGGACAGTCTGGAGACAATGAGCAGTTCTTC
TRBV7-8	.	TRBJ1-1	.	CASSLSRDTEAFF	TGTGCCAGCAGCCTTAGCAGGGACACTGAAGCTTTCTTT
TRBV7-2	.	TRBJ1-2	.	CASSLVGYTF	TGTGCCAGCAGCTTAGTTGGCTACACCTTC
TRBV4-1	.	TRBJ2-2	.	CASSAPKDTGELFF	TGCGCCAGCAGCGCCCCCAAGGACACCGGGGAGCTGTTTTTT
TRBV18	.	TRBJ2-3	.	CASSPPLGTDTQYF	TGTGCCAGCTCACCCCCCCTCGGCACAGATACGCAGTATTTT
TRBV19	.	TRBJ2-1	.	CASSRDHYNEQFF	TGTGCCAGTAGTCGGGACCACTACAATGAGCAGTTCTTC
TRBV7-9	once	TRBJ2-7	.	CASSPSRVGGDEQYF	TGTGCCAGCAGCCCCTCCAGGGTTGGCGGCGACGAGCAGTACTTC
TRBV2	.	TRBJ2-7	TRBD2	CASSFSREYEQYF	TGTGCCAGCAGCTTCTCGCGGGAGTACGAGCAGTACTTC
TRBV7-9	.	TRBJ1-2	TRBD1	CASSGIEWDRGYYGYTF	TGTGCCAGCAGCGGAATAGAATGGGACAGGGGATACTATGGCTACACCTTC
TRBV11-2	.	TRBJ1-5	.	CASSPTAGGGQPQHF	TGTGCCAGCAGCCCGACCGCGGGGGGCGGTCAGCCCCAGCATTTT